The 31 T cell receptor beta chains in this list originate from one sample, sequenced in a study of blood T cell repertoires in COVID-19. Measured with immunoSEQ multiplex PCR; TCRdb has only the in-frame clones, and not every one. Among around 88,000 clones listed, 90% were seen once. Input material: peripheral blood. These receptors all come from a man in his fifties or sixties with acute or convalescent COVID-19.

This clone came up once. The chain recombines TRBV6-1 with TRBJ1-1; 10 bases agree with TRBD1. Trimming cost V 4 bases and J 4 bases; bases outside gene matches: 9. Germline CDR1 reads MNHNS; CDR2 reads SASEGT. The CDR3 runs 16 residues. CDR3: CASSATGGELATEAFF. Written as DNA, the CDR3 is TGTGCCAGCAGTGCGACAGGGGGCGAATTGGCCACTGAAGCTTTCTTT.

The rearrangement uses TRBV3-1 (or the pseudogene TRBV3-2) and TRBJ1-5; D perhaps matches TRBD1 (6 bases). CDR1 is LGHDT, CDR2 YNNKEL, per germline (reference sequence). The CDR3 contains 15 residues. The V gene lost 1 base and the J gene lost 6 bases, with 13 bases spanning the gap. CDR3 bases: TGTGCCAGCAGCCAAGTTGCAGGGGTGGGTCAGCCCCAGCATTTT. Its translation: CASSQVAGVGQPQHF.

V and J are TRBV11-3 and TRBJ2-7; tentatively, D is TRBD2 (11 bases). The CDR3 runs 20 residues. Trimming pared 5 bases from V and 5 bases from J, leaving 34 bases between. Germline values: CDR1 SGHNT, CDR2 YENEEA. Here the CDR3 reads CASSPGTGAELAGDRNEQYF. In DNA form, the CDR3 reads TGTGCCAGCAGCCCAGGGACAGGGGCAGAACTAGCGGGAGATCGAAACGAGCAGTACTTC.

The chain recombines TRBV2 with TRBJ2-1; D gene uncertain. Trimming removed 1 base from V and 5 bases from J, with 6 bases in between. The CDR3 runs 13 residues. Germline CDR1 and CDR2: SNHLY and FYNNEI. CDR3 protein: CASSEGLNNEQFF. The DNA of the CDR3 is TGTGCCAGCAGTGAAGGGCTTAACAATGAGCAGTTCTTC.

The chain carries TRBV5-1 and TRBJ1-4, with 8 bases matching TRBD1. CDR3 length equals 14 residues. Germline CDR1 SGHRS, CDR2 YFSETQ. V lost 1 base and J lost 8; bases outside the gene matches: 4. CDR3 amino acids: CASSLQGAGEKLFF. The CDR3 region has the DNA TGCGCCAGCAGCTTGCAGGGGGCAGGGGAAAAACTGTTTTTT.

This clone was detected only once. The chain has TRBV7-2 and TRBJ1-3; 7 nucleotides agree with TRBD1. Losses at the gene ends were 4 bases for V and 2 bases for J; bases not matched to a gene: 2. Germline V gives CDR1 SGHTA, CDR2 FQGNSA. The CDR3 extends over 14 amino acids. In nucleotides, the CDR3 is TGTGCCAGCAGCTCCGGGACAGCTGGAAACACCATATATTTT. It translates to CASSSGTAGNTIYF.

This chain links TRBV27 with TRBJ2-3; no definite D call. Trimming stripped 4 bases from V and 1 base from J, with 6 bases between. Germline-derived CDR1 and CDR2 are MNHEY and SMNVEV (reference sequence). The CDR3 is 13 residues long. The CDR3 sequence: CASSSFGTDTQYF. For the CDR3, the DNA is TGTGCCAGCAGTTCGTTCGGCACAGATACGCAGTATTTT.

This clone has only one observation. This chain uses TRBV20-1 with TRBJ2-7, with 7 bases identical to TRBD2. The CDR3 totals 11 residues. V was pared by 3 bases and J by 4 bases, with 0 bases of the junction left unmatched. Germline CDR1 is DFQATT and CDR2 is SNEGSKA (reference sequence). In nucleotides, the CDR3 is TGCAGTGCTAGCGGGGGGTACGAGCAGTACTTC. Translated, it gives CSASGGYEQYF.

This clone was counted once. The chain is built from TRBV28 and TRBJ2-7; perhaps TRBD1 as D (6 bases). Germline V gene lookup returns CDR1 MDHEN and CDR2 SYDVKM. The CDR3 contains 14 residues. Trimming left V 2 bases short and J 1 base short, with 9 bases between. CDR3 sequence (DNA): TGTGCCAGCAGTTTACAAGGGGGTTCCTACGAGCAGTACTTC. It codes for CASSLQGGSYEQYF.

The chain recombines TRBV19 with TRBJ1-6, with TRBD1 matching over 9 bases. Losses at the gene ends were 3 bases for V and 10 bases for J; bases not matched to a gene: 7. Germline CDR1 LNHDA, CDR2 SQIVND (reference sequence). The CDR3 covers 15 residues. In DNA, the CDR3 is TGTGCCAGTAGTATTTCAGGACAGGGGAGATCACCCCTCCACTTT. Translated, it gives CASSISGQGRSPLHF.

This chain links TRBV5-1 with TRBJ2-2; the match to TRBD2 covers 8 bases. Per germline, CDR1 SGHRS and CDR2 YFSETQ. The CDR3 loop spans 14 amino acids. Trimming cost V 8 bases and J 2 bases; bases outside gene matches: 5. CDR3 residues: CASTSGGNTGELFF. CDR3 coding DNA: TGCGCCAGTACCAGCGGGGGAAACACCGGGGAGCTGTTTTTT.

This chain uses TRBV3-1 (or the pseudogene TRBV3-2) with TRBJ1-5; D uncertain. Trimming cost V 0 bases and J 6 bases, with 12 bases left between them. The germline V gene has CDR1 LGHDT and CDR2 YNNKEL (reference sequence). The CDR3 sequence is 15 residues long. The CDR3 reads CASSQDSAGGQPQHF. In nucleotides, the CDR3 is TGTGCCAGCAGCCAAGACTCGGCAGGAGGTCAGCCCCAGCATTTT.

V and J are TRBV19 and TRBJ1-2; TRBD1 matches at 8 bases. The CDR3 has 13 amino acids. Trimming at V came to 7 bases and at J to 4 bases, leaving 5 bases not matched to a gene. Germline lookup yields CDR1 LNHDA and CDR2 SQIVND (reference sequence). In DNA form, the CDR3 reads TGTGCCAGTATCTCACAGGGGGGCTATGGCTACACCTTC. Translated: CASISQGGYGYTF. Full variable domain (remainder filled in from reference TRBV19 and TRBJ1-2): DGGITQSPKYLFRKEGQNVTLSCEQNLNHDAMYWYRQDPGQGLRLIYYSQIVNDFQKGDIAEGYSVSREKKESFPLTVTSAQKNPTAFYLCASISQGGYGYTFGSGTRLTVV.

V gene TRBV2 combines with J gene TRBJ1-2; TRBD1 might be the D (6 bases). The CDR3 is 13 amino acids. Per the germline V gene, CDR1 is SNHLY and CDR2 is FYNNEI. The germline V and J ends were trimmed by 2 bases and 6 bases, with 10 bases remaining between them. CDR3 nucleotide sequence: TGTGCCAGCAGTGAACAGGGGATCGATGGCTACACCTTC. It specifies CASSEQGIDGYTF.

Written as DNA, the CDR3 is TGTGCCAGCACCTCTCGCTGGGCGGGAGATACGCAGTATTTT. Its translation is CASTSRWAGDTQYF. The rearrangement links TRBV27 to TRBJ2-3; D might be TRBD2 (5 bases). Germline CDR1 and CDR2: MNHEY and SMNVEV (reference sequence). The CDR3 contains 14 residues. V shed 7 bases and J shed 5 bases, with 16 bases lying between them.

CDR3 in amino acids: CASTDTGELFF. In DNA form, the CDR3 reads TGTGCCAGCACGGACACCGGGGAGCTGTTTTTT. The V and J genes are TRBV12-3 or TRBV12-4 and TRBJ2-2; D gene ambiguous. The CDR3 totals 11 residues. Trimming took 7 bases from V and 3 from J, leaving 3 bases between them.

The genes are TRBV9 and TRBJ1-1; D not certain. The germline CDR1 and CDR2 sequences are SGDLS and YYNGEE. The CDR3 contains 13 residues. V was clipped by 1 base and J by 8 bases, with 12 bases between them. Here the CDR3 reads CASSVQSGSEAFF. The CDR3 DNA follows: TGTGCCAGCAGCGTACAAAGTGGTAGCGAAGCTTTCTTT.

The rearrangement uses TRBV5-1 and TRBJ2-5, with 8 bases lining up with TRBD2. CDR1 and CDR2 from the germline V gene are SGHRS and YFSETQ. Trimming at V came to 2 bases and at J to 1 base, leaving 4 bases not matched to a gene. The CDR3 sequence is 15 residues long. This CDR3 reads CASSFRGGLQETQYF. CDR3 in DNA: TGCGCCAGCAGCTTCCGGGGGGGACTCCAAGAGACCCAGTACTTC.

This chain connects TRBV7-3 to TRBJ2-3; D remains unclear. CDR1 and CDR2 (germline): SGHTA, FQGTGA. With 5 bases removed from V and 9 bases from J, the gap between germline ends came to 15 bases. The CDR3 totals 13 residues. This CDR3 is CASSQSSEWTQYF. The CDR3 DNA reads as TGTGCCAGCAGCCAATCTTCGGAGTGGACGCAGTATTTT.

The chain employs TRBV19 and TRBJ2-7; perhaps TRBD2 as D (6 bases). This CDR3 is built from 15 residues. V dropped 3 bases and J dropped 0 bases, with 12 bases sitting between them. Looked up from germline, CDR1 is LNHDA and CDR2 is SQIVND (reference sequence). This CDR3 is CASSMDIGSSYEQYF. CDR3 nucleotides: TGTGCCAGTAGTATGGATATCGGGAGCTCCTACGAGCAGTACTTC.

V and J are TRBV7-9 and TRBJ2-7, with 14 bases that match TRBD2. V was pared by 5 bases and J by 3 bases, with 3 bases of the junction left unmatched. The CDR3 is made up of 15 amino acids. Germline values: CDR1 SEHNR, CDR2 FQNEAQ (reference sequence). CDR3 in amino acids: CASSQGLAGVYEQYF. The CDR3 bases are TGTGCCAGCAGCCAGGGACTAGCGGGAGTCTACGAGCAGTACTTC.

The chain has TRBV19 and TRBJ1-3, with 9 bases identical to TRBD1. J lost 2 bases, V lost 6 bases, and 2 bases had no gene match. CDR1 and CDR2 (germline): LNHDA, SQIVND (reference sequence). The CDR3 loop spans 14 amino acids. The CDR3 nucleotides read TGTGCCAGTAGCGGGACAGGGACTGGAAACACCATATATTTT. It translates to CASSGTGTGNTIYF.

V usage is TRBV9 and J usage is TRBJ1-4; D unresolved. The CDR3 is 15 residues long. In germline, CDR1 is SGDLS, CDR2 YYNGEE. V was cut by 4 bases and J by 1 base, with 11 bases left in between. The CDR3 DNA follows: TGTGCCAGCAGCCCCGACTACCAAACTAATGAAAAACTGTTTTTT. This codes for CASSPDYQTNEKLFF.

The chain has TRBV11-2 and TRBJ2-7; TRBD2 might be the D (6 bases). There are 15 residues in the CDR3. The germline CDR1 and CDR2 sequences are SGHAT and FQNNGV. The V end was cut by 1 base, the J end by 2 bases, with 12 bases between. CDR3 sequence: CASSLVTSSTYEQYF. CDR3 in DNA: TGTGCCAGCAGCTTAGTTACTAGCAGTACCTACGAGCAGTACTTC. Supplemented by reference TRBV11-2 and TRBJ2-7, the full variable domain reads EAGVAQSPRYKIIEKRQSVAFWCNPISGHATLYWYQQILGQGPKLLIQFQNNGVVDDSQLPKDRFSAERLKGVDSTLKIQPAKLEDSAVYLCASSLVTSSTYEQYFGPGTRLTVT.

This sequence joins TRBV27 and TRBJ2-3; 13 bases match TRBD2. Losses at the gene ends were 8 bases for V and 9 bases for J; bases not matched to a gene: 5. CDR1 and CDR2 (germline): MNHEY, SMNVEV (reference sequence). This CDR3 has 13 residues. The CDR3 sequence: CASATSGRGTQYF. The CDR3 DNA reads TGTGCCAGCGCCACTAGCGGGAGGGGCACGCAGTATTTT.

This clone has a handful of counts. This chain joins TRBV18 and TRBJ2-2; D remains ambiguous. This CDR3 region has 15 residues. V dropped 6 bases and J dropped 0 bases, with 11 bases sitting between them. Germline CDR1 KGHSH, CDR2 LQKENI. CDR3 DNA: TGTGCCAGCTCCCTGGGCGCGACGAACACCGGGGAGCTGTTTTTT. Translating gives CASSLGATNTGELFF. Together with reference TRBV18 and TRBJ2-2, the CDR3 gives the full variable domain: NAGVMQNPRHLVRRRGQEARLRCSPMKGHSHVYWYRQLPEEGLKFMVYLQKENIIDESGMPKERFSAEFPKEGPSILRIQQVVRGDSAAYFCASSLGATNTGELFFGEGSRLTVL.

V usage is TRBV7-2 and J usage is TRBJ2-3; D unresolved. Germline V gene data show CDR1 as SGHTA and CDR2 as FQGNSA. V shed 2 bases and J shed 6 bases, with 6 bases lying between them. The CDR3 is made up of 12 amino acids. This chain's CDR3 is CASSLTSDTQYF. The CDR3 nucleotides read TGTGCCAGCAGCTTAACAAGTGATACGCAGTATTTT.

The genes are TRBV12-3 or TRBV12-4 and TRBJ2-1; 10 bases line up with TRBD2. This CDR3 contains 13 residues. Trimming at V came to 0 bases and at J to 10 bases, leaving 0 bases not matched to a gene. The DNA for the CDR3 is TGTGCCAGCAGTTTAGCGGGACTAGCGGAGCAGTTCTTC. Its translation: CASSLAGLAEQFF.

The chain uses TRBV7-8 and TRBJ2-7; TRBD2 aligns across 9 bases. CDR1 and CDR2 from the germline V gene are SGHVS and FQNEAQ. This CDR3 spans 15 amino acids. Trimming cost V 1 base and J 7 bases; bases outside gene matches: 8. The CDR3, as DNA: TGTGCCAGCAGCTTAGTCGCGGGAGGGCCTGGAGAGCAGTACTTC. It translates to CASSLVAGGPGEQYF.

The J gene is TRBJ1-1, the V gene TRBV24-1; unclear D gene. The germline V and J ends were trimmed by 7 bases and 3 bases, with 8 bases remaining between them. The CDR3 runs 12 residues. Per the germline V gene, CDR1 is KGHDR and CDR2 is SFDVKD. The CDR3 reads CATRDSDTEAFF. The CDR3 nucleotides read TGTGCCACCAGGGACTCAGACACTGAAGCTTTCTTT.

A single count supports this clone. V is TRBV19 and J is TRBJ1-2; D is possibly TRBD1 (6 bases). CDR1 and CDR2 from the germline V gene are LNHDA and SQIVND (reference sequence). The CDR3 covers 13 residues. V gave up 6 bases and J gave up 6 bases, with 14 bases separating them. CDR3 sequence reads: CASSFDRRNGYTF. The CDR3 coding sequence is TGTGCCAGTAGCTTTGACAGGAGGAATGGCTACACCTTC. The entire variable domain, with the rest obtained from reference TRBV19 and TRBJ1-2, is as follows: DGGITQSPKYLFRKEGQNVTLSCEQNLNHDAMYWYRQDPGQGLRLIYYSQIVNDFQKGDIAEGYSVSREKKESFPLTVTSAQKNPTAFYLCASSFDRRNGYTFGSGTRLTVV.